This is a list of T cell receptor beta chains from one sample in a study of T cell repertoires in cytomegalovirus infection. From the reads, TCRdb called clonotypes with MiXCR, one entry per CDR3 protein. This table holds approximately 700,000 distinct CDR3 sequences, roughly a third found once. Input material: PBMCs. Receptors were obtained from a human donor in good health (CMV status not recorded). Some clones in this sample may be carry-over from other donors' samples. Both conserved end residues are part of each CDR3. The D gene is left open where the match is weak. Expanded clones are given a class, and other clones once, few, many or no size at all.

>-|TRBJ2-4|-|TRBV5-1
TGCGCCAGCAGCTTTTCAATGGGTCTCAAAAACATTCAGTACTTC
CASSFSMGLKNIQYF
>-|TRBJ1-1|-|TRBV11-3
TGTGCCAGCCGCTTGTCGGGTTCCTCGAACACTGAAGCTTTCTTT
CASRLSGSSNTEAFF
>-|TRBJ2-7|-|TRBV11-1
TGTGCCAGCAGCTTAGTTTCGGGATCGCTCTACGAGCAGTACTTC
CASSLVSGSLYEQYF
>-|TRBJ1-1|-|TRBV10-3
TGTGCCATCCAAAAGACAGAGAACACTGAAGCTTTCTTT
CAIQKTENTEAFF
>-|TRBJ2-4|few|TRBV28
TGTGCCAGCAGCCGGGATCCGGGAAACATTCAGTACTTC
CASSRDPGNIQYF
>TRBD1|TRBJ1-2|few|TRBV20-1
TGCAGTGCTCGACAGGGGCTAACACTTGGCTATGGCTACACCTTC
CSARQGLTLGYGYTF
>-|TRBJ1-1|-|TRBV6-5
TGTGCCAGCAGTGAAGCTCGACAGGCTGAAGCTTTCTTT
CASSEARQAEAFF
>TRBD1|TRBJ2-1|few|TRBV24-1
TGTGCCACCAGCATCACCGGGACAGGGGGCGAGGGGCAGTTCTTC
CATSITGTGGEGQFF
>-|TRBJ1-1|-|TRBV19
TGTGCCAGTAGGTCTCCTCCGGGGGCGGCGCGGGAGGGTGAAGCTTTCTTT
CASRSPPGAAREGEAFF
>-|TRBJ2-1|-|TRBV7-6
TGTGCCAGAAGCTTAGAAGTGACGGATGAGCAGTTCTTC
CARSLEVTDEQFF
>-|TRBJ2-7|few|TRBV6-2/TRBV6-3
TGTGCCAGCAGCTCAGAAAACTACGAGCAGTACTTC
CASSSENYEQYF
>TRBD2|TRBJ2-7|many|TRBV28
TGTGCCAGCAGGGGACTAGCGGGGGGGTACGAGCAGTACTTC
CASRGLAGGYEQYF
>TRBD1|TRBJ2-3|many|TRBV7-6
TGTGCCAGCAGCTCCCCGGAGGGTACACCGGGACAGGGAAGGCATACGCAGTATTTT
CASSSPEGTPGQGRHTQYF
>-|TRBJ1-5|-|TRBV6-2/TRBV6-3
TGTGCCAGCAGTTATGGGGGCGCCGGCAATCAGCCCCAGCATTTT
CASSYGGAGNQPQHF
>TRBD2|TRBJ2-4|-|TRBV15
TGTGCCACCAGCAGACGGGGGGAAAACATTCAGTACTTC
CATSRRGENIQYF
>-|TRBJ2-5|many|TRBV12-3/TRBV12-4
TGTGCCAGCAGTTTGCTCCAAGAGACCCAGTACTTC
CASSLLQETQYF
>-|TRBJ1-4|-|TRBV7-9
TGTGCCAGCAGCTTAGCCGGGACTAGCGGCGCAATTGAGGGTGAAAAACTGTTTTTT
CASSLAGTSGAIEGEKLFF
>-|TRBJ1-1|many|TRBV7-6
TGTGCCAGCAGCCCCGACAGGACGAACACTGAAGCTTTCTTT
CASSPDRTNTEAFF
>TRBD1|TRBJ2-2|-|TRBV24-1
TGTGCCACCAGTGGCACGACAGGGCACACCGGGGAGCTGTTTTTT
CATSGTTGHTGELFF
>-|TRBJ2-5|few|TRBV7-8
TGTGCCAGCAGCTCTCCGGGCCCCGTTCGAGAGACCCAGTACTTC
CASSSPGPVRETQYF
>TRBD2|TRBJ2-1|-|TRBV7-8
TGTGCCAGCAGCTCCAATAGCGGGAGGGCCCTTCCCGGCAATGAGCAGTTCTTC
CASSSNSGRALPGNEQFF
>-|TRBJ1-3|few|TRBV28
TGTGCCAGCAGCCGGCGTTTGGGGGGCGTCTCTGGAAACACCATATATTTT
CASSRRLGGVSGNTIYF
>-|TRBJ2-7|few|TRBV12-3/TRBV12-4
TGTGCCAGCAGTCGGAGGGACAGTATGAAGGAGCAGTACTTC
CASSRRDSMKEQYF
>-|TRBJ2-5|once|TRBV28
TGTGCCAGCAGTGTAGGGGGTCGGTGGGAGACCCAGTACTTC
CASSVGGRWETQYF
>-|TRBJ1-6|once|TRBV20-1
TGCAGTGCTCGCCGGGACATGGCATTTCGAAATTCACCCCTCCACTTT
CSARRDMAFRNSPLHF
>-|TRBJ2-3|-|TRBV29-1
TGCAGCGTTGAAGTTAGGACACAGTACAACACAGATACGCAGTATTTT
CSVEVRTQYNTDTQYF
>-|TRBJ1-3|-|TRBV28
TGTGCCAGCAGCGCCTCCCGGGACTCTGGAAACACCATATATTTT
CASSASRDSGNTIYF
>-|TRBJ1-1|-|TRBV6-1
TGTGCCACCCCCGGGGGCACTGAAGCTTTCTTT
CATPGGTEAFF
>-|TRBJ2-1|-|TRBV5-1
TGCGCCAGCAGCGTCGGACGCAACAATGAGCAGTTCTTC
CASSVGRNNEQFF
>TRBD2|TRBJ2-2|-|TRBV5-1
TGCGCCAGCAGCTTGGAGACTAGCGGGAAGAGAACCGGGGAGCTGTTTTTT
CASSLETSGKRTGELFF
>-|TRBJ2-3|few|TRBV7-9
TGTGCCAGCAGCACCTTTGGATGGGAGGTACCGGGAGCACCAGATACGCAGTATTTT
CASSTFGWEVPGAPDTQYF
>TRBD1|TRBJ1-4|-|TRBV12-3/TRBV12-4
TGTGCCAGCAGTATCGGGGGACAGCTTAAAGAAAAACTGTTTTTT
CASSIGGQLKEKLFF
>TRBD2|TRBJ2-3|-|TRBV28
TGTGCCAGCAGTATGGGACTAGTTGTCCCAGATACGCAGTATTTT
CASSMGLVVPDTQYF
>TRBD1|TRBJ2-3|few|TRBV20-1
TGCAGTACCCGACAGGGGTGGGCAGATACGCAGTATTTT
CSTRQGWADTQYF
>-|TRBJ2-2|few|TRBV10-2
TGCGCCAGCAGTGTACGGGGGCGCAACGGGGAGCTGTTTTTT
CASSVRGRNGELFF
>-|TRBJ1-2|-|TRBV12-3/TRBV12-4
TGTGCCTGCAGTTACCCACAGGTCTACGGGGATGGCTACACCTTC
CACSYPQVYGDGYTF
>TRBD2|TRBJ2-1|-|TRBV7-2
TGTGCCAGCAGCTGGACTAGCAGGAGGGATGAGCAGTTCTTC
CASSWTSRRDEQFF
>-|TRBJ2-3|-|TRBV2
TGTGCCAGCAGTGAAATTGGGCGAGCTAGCACAGATACGCAGTATTTT
CASSEIGRASTDTQYF
>-|TRBJ1-3|-|TRBV20-1
TGCAGTGCCACCAGCGTGGGCAGAACTGGAAACACCATATATTTT
CSATSVGRTGNTIYF
>-|TRBJ1-2|-|TRBV19
TGTGCCAGTTACTCGTTCGGGGAAAGCGGAGGCTACACCTTC
CASYSFGESGGYTF
>TRBD1|TRBJ1-3|few|TRBV5-1
TGCGCCAGCAGCTTCGGGACAGGGGGCTCCATGAGCTCTGGAAACACCATATATTTT
CASSFGTGGSMSSGNTIYF
>TRBD1|TRBJ2-2|many|TRBV7-2
TGTGCCAGCAGCACACGGACAGGGTCGGTCGGGGAGCTGTTTTTT
CASSTRTGSVGELFF
>-|TRBJ1-2|-|TRBV28
TGTGCCAGCAGTTTATGGGGTGGAGAGGGCTACACCTTC
CASSLWGGEGYTF
>-|TRBJ2-1|once|TRBV25-1
TGTGCCAGCAGTGAAATGATTGAGCAGTTCTTC
CASSEMIEQFF
>-|TRBJ1-2|once|TRBV5-6
TGTGCCAGCAGCTCCATCGCCGGCGAAGGTGGCTACACCTTC
CASSSIAGEGGYTF
>TRBD2|TRBJ2-3|-|TRBV15
TGTGCCACCAGCAGGGGGACTAGCGGGGTTGCAGATACGCAGTATTTT
CATSRGTSGVADTQYF
>TRBD1|TRBJ2-5|many|TRBV7-8
TGTGCCAGCAGCTCGATCGGGACAGGGTGGGGAGAGACCCAGTACTTC
CASSSIGTGWGETQYF
>-|TRBJ2-7|-|TRBV28
TGTGCCAGCAGTCCGCCTTCCTACGAGCATTACTTC
CASSPPSYEHYF
>-|TRBJ1-5|many|TRBV7-2
TGTGCCAGCAGCCCCCAGACAGGCCGGGCGAGCCCCCAGCATTTT
CASSPQTGRASPQHF
>-|TRBJ2-3|-|TRBV7-2
-
CASSLVGSGSGTDTPYF
>-|TRBJ2-3|few|TRBV3-1
TGTGCCAGCAGCCAAGATGTTACAGATACGCAGTATTTT
CASSQDVTDTQYF
>-|TRBJ1-2|many|TRBV28
TGTGCCACCTCTCGGTACAGGGCGGGGGTTAACTATGGCTACACCTTC
CATSRYRAGVNYGYTF
>-|TRBJ1-4|few|TRBV7-9
TGTGCCAGCAGCCCCTCTAACGCGGGGGTTTTTGAAAAACTGTTTTTT
CASSPSNAGVFEKLFF
>-|TRBJ1-5|few|TRBV2
TGTGCCAGCAGTGAAAAGGACAATCAGCCCCAGCATTTT
CASSEKDNQPQHF
>-|TRBJ1-2|many|TRBV7-2
TGTGCCAGCAGCTTAGCGAAGGGGGTTGGCTATGGCTACACCTTC
CASSLAKGVGYGYTF
>TRBD1|TRBJ1-4|-|TRBV12-3/TRBV12-4
TGTGCCAGCAGGGGGACAGTAAATGAAAAACTGTTTTTT
CASRGTVNEKLFF
>-|TRBJ2-5|-|TRBV7-9
TGTGCCAGCAGCCCCTCTAGCGTACAAGAGACCCAGTACTTC
CASSPSSVQETQYF
>-|TRBJ2-3|-|TRBV28
TGTGCCAGCAGTTTTCTGATAGACGGAAGTATTAGCACAGATACGCAGTATTTT
CASSFLIDGSISTDTQYF
>TRBD2|TRBJ2-7|-|TRBV6-2/TRBV6-3
TGTGCCAGCAGTCGCGGACTAGCGGGAGGGTACCCCTCCTACGAGCAGTACTTC
CASSRGLAGGYPSYEQYF
>-|TRBJ2-4|-|TRBV6-6
TGTGCCAGCACCGGAACATCGGCTCAAAACATTCAGTACTTC
CASTGTSAQNIQYF